Shown below are 21 T cell receptor beta chains from a single sample sequenced in a study of CD8 T cells in Susac syndrome. After extraction with the RNeasy kit, about 0.45 to 1 ug of the RNA was reverse transcribed using random hexamers. From the immunoSEQ multiplex PCR reads, TCRdb called clonotypes with MiXCR, one entry per CDR3 protein. Of under 250,000 distinct CDR3 sequences listed, 94% are singletons. Material: CD4+ T cells from PBMCs. These TCRs come from a human donor with Susac syndrome.

This chain uses TRBV6-5 with TRBJ2-5, with 13 bases matching TRBD2. Unmatched junction bases numbered 5, after V lost 5 bases and J lost 5 bases. Germline loops: CDR1 MNHEY, CDR2 SVGAGI. The CDR3 runs to 15 residues. As DNA, the CDR3 is TGTGCCAGCAGTAGACTAGCGGGGGGTTGGGAGACCCAGTACTTC. Translated, it gives CASSRLAGGWETQYF.

The V call is TRBV24-1, the J call TRBJ2-1; D is perhaps TRBD2 (6 bases). CDR1 is KGHDR, CDR2 SFDVKD, per germline. V lost 2 bases and J 7 bases, leaving 20 bases between the germline ends. The CDR3 is 17 amino acids. CDR3 nucleotide sequence: TGTGCCACCAGTGATTCGGGGACTGCAACACATGGGAATGAGCAGTTCTTC. This translates into CATSDSGTATHGNEQFF.

This chain connects TRBV7-9 to TRBJ1-5; no definite D call. The CDR3 runs 15 residues. The germline V gene has CDR1 SEHNR and CDR2 FQNEAQ (reference sequence). Trimming removed 3 bases from V and 4 bases from J, with 13 bases in between. The CDR3 DNA reads TGTGCCAGCAGCTTTGGTTCCGGTCCTAATCAGCCCCAGCATTTT. It specifies CASSFGSGPNQPQHF.

This rearrangement joins TRBV7-2 to TRBJ2-5, with 7 nucleotides matching TRBD2. CDR3 length equals 14 residues. The V gene end was trimmed by 4 bases and the J gene end by 4 bases; junction bases not matched to a gene: 6. The germline V gene encodes CDR1 SGHTA and CDR2 FQGNSA. The CDR3 loop reads CASSSQSGGETQYF. The CDR3 region has the DNA TGTGCCAGCAGCTCACAATCGGGGGGAGAGACCCAGTACTTC.

This chain connects TRBV7-2 to TRBJ2-1, with unresolved D. The CDR3 totals 11 residues. Trimming left V 5 bases short and J 8 bases short, with 7 bases between. Germline CDR1 and CDR2: SGHTA and FQGNSA. CDR3 in amino acids: CASSPIDEQFF. The CDR3 nucleotides are TGTGCCAGCAGCCCGATCGATGAGCAGTTCTTC.

This clonotype occurred once. V gene TRBV30 combines with J gene TRBJ2-7, with TRBD2 matching over 7 bases. Per germline, CDR1 GTSNPN and CDR2 SVGIG (reference sequence). V dropped 4 bases and J dropped 0; count of bases not matched to a gene: 18. CDR3 size: 18 residues. The CDR3 DNA follows: TGTGCCTGGATCCCTAGCGGTGAACAACACTCTTACTCCTACGAGCAGTACTTC. Translating it yields CAWIPSGEQHSYSYEQYF.

This sequence joins TRBV10-3 and TRBJ2-2; either TRBD1 or TRBD2 may supply D (5 bases each). There are 13 residues in the CDR3. V was shortened by 9 bases and J by 0 bases, with 8 bases between the two germline ends. CDR1 is ENHRY, CDR2 SYGVKD, per germline. Here the CDR3 DNA reads TGTGCCATAGGGACGGCGAACACCGGGGAGCTGTTTTTT. Protein product: CAIGTANTGELFF.

The V and J genes are TRBV6-2 or TRBV6-3 and TRBJ2-7, with no clear D. Deletions cut 4 bases from V and 1 base from J, with 11 bases between. The CDR3 loop spans 14 amino acids. The V gene's germline CDR1 is MNHEY and CDR2 SVGEGT. CDR3 protein: CASSLDGFSYEQYF. Written as DNA, the CDR3 is TGTGCCAGCAGTTTGGACGGATTTTCCTACGAGCAGTACTTC.

This chain uses TRBV28 with TRBJ1-1; D ambiguous. The CDR3 extends over 13 amino acids. Trimming cost V 5 bases and J 1 base, with 8 bases left between them. Germline assignment: CDR1 MDHEN and CDR2 SYDVKM. The CDR3 DNA sequence: TGTGCCAGCAGTAACCCAGCGAACACTGAAGCTTTCTTT. As protein: CASSNPANTEAFF.

The gene calls are TRBV5-1 and TRBJ1-5; D is perhaps TRBD1 (5 bases). Germline assignment: CDR1 SGHRS and CDR2 YFSETQ. Between the trimmed V and J ends, which lost 2 bases and 7 bases, there was a span of 13 bases. This CDR3 is 14 amino acids long. CDR3 DNA: TGCGCCAGCAGCTTTGTCGGGGGTGAGCAGCCCCAGCATTTT. It is translated as CASSFVGGEQPQHF.

V gene TRBV27 combines with J gene TRBJ1-5; D perhaps matches TRBD1 (5 bases). V lost 5 bases, J lost 4 bases, and 12 bases lay in between. The germline CDR1 and CDR2 sequences are MNHEY and SMNVEV (reference sequence). The CDR3 is 14 residues long. CDR3 sequence: CASSARGYNQPQHF. DNA of the CDR3: TGTGCCAGCAGTGCAAGGGGTTATAATCAGCCCCAGCATTTT.

The chain links TRBV20-1 to TRBJ2-5; D unclear. V gave up 4 bases and J gave up 1 base, with 13 bases separating them. CDR3 length: 14 amino acids. Per germline, CDR1 DFQATT and CDR2 SNEGSKA (reference sequence). The CDR3 spells CSAKLSGLQETQYF. The CDR3 DNA reads as TGCAGTGCTAAACTTTCCGGGCTCCAAGAGACCCAGTACTTC.

DNA for the CDR3: TGTGCCAGCAGACCCCCTAGCGGAAGTACAGATACGCAGTATTTT. Translating gives CASRPPSGSTDTQYF. The rearrangement links TRBV2 to TRBJ2-3; 7 bases match TRBD2. The germline V gene encodes CDR1 SNHLY and CDR2 FYNNEI. CDR3 size: 15 residues. Trimming took 6 bases from V and 3 from J; bases not matched to a gene: 9.

This chain connects TRBV4-2 to TRBJ1-1; D not resolved. This CDR3 has 15 amino acids. Trimming stripped 0 bases from V and 4 bases from J, with 12 bases between. Germline CDR1 is LGHNA and CDR2 is YNFKEQ. In nucleotides, the CDR3 is TGTGCCAGCAGCCAAGATCCGGGGAGTGTCACTGAAGCTTTCTTT. Its protein is CASSQDPGSVTEAFF.

V gene TRBV6-2 or TRBV6-3 combines with J gene TRBJ2-3, with 7 bases matching TRBD1. The CDR3 covers 14 residues. Unmatched junction bases numbered 11, after V lost 8 bases and J lost 6 bases. The germline V gene encodes CDR1 MNHEY and CDR2 SVGEGT. CDR3 DNA sequence: TGTGCCAGCCGGACAGGACCCTCCAGGGATACGCAGTATTTT. This gives the protein CASRTGPSRDTQYF.

The chain carries TRBV6-5 and TRBJ1-3; a possible D gene is TRBD1 (5 bases). Trimming took off 6 bases at V and 4 bases at J, with 13 bases between the two ends. The germline V gene encodes CDR1 MNHEY and CDR2 SVGAGI. This CDR3 is 14 amino acids long. CDR3 protein: CASSRGVSGNTIYF. CDR3 sequence (DNA): TGTGCCAGCAGCCGGGGGGTCTCCGGAAACACCATATATTTT.

The J gene is TRBJ2-5, the V gene TRBV19, with TRBD1 identical over 7 bases. CDR3 length equals 14 residues. Germline V gene data show CDR1 as LNHDA and CDR2 as SQIVND (reference sequence). Germline trimming cut 3 bases from V and 5 bases from J; bases unmatched to any gene: 6. CDR3 DNA: TGTGCCAGTAGTATTAACAGGGGCAGGGAGACCCAGTACTTC. As protein: CASSINRGRETQYF.

The J gene is TRBJ1-5, the V gene TRBV7-2; D is possibly TRBD1 (6 bases). V lost 5 bases to trimming and J lost 0 bases, with 20 bases between them. CDR1 is SGHTA and CDR2 is FQGNSA in the germline V gene. The CDR3 is 18 amino acids. The CDR3 region is CASSTMPAGGTSNQPQHF. The CDR3 nucleotides are TGTGCCAGCAGCACCATGCCCGCGGGGGGCACTAGCAATCAGCCCCAGCATTTT.

The chain couples TRBV3-1 to TRBJ2-7, with 7 bases identical to TRBD1. V lost 4 bases and J lost 1; bases outside the gene matches: 4. The CDR3 contains 14 residues. Germline loops: CDR1 LGHDT, CDR2 YNNKEL (reference sequence). The CDR3 DNA sequence: TGTGCCAGCAGCCGGCAGGGACAGTCCTACGAGCAGTACTTC. Residues: CASSRQGQSYEQYF.

This clonotype was seen once. CDR3 protein: CSARDLGDGGYTF. CDR3 coding DNA: TGCAGTGCTAGAGATCTGGGGGATGGTGGCTACACCTTC. The chain carries TRBV20-1 and TRBJ1-2, with TRBD1 as a possible D gene (5 bases). Trimming took 0 bases from V and 7 from J, leaving 12 bases between them. The CDR3 is made up of 13 amino acids. Germline V gene data show CDR1 as DFQATT and CDR2 as SNEGSKA (reference sequence).

The V call is TRBV29-1, the J call TRBJ2-1; the D gene is possibly TRBD1 (6 bases). This CDR3 is 14 amino acids long. V was pared by 6 bases and J by 8 bases, with 20 bases between. Germline loops: CDR1 SQVTM, CDR2 ANQGSEA. Here the CDR3 reads CSVITGQLRDEQFF. CDR3 bases: TGCAGCGTAATTACAGGGCAACTACGGGATGAGCAGTTCTTC.